This TCR beta chain came from a study of blood T cells in healthy people across ages. This clonotype was observed a few times. It was with a sample-barcoded 5' primer and a J-beta primer mix that a second PCR of about 6 to 11 cycles was run. TCRdb re-analysed the 5' RACE reads in MiXCR, keeping a single row per CDR3 protein. Here the sample spans fewer than 2,000,000 distinct CDR3 sequences, around 40% being singletons. Germline CDR1 SEHNR, CDR2 FQNEAQ (reference sequence). The CDR3 totals 13 residues. V lost 8 bases and J lost 2; bases outside the gene matches: 6. This sequence originates from a human donor in good health. Sequenced: blood. V usage is TRBV7-9 and J usage is TRBJ2-7; 7 nucleotides line up with TRBD1. CDR3 DNA sequence: TGTGCCAGCCAGGGGCAGGGGGCCTACGAGCAGTACTTC. Residues: CASQGQGAYEQYF.